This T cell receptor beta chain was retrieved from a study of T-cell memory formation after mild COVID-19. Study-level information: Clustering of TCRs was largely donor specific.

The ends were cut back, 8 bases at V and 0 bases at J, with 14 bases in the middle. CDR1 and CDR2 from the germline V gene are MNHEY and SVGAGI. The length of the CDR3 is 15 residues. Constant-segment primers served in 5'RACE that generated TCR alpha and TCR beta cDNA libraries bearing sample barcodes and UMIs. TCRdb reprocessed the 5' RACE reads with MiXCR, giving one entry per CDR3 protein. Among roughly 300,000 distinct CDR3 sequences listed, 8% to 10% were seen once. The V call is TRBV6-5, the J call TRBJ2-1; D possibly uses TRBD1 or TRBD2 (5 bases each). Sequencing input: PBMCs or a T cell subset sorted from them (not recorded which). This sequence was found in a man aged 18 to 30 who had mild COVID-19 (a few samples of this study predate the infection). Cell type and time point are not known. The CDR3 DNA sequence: TGTGCCAGCGGACTGGGACGGAGCTCCTACAATGAGCAGTTCTTC. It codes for CASGLGRSSYNEQFF.